This T cell receptor beta chain appears in the sequencing data of a study of cytomegalovirus exposure and HLA in healthy donors. In its sample, this clone was seen a few times. CDR3 length equals 14 residues. Between the trimmed V and J ends, which lost 5 bases and 8 bases, there was a span of 15 bases. Germline-derived CDR1 and CDR2 are MNHEY and SMNVEV (reference sequence). This PCR relied on a set of 60 Vbeta primers and 13 Jbeta primers. Produced via immunoSEQ multiplex PCR; TCRdb's table is partial and in-frame only. The sample records about 94,000 clones, about four fifths being singletons. The clonotype comes from a middle-aged woman in good health and CMV-seronegative. This chain connects TRBV27 to TRBJ1-4; D might be TRBD1 (5 bases). The source material was PBMCs. CDR3 in amino acids: CASSPWTMGEKLFF. As DNA, the CDR3 is TGTGCCAGCAGTCCCTGGACAATGGGAGAAAAACTGTTTTTT.